This T cell receptor beta chain was sequenced in a study of T-cell memory formation after mild COVID-19. Study-level findings and limits: Second-wave clones with a day 37 peak had unconfirmed SARS-CoV-2 specificity.

In this sample, this clonotype turned up a few times. Antigen specificity is unknown. CDR1 is SGHRS and CDR2 is YFSETQ in the germline V gene. The germline V and J ends were trimmed by 0 bases and 4 bases, with 11 bases remaining between them. This CDR3 spans 15 amino acids. TCRdb passed the 5' RACE reads through MiXCR, listing each CDR3 protein once. Of 200,000 to 300,000 distinct CDR3 sequences listed, around 17% are singletons. Sequencing was performed on PBMCs or a T cell subset sorted from them (not recorded which). The TCR sequence derives from a man aged 18 to 30 who had mild COVID-19 (a few samples of this study predate the infection). Cell type and time point are not known. This chain connects TRBV5-1 to TRBJ1-5, with a tentative D call TRBD1 (6 bases). The CDR3 DNA reads TGCGCCAGCAGCTTGGGGACAGCGACTAATCAGCCCCAGCATTTT. This translates into CASSLGTATNQPQHF.